This T cell receptor beta chain was recovered during a study of cytomegalovirus exposure and HLA in healthy donors. Primers for the PCR totalled 60 Vbeta and 13 Jbeta. Clones were read by immunoSEQ multiplex PCR, and TCRdb kept only the in-frame ones, dropping some. The sample includes approximately 130,000 clones, around 78% of them seen just once. General observations from the study: 87-base-pair reads could not separate some V segments, including TRBV6-2 and TRBV6-3.

A word on this clone: Antigen unknown.

The CDR3 loop spans 15 amino acids. Looked up from germline, CDR1 is MNHEY and CDR2 is SVGAGI. V dropped 6 bases and J dropped 4 bases, with 18 bases sitting between them. The source of this sequence is a woman between 40 and 50 years old in good health and CMV-seronegative. V and J are TRBV6-5 and TRBJ1-2; a weak D match, TRBD1 (5 bases). Sequenced: PBMCs. CDR3 sequence: CASSDPFSRVYGYTF. CDR3 bases: TGTGCCAGCAGCGACCCATTTTCCAGGGTCTATGGCTACACCTTC.